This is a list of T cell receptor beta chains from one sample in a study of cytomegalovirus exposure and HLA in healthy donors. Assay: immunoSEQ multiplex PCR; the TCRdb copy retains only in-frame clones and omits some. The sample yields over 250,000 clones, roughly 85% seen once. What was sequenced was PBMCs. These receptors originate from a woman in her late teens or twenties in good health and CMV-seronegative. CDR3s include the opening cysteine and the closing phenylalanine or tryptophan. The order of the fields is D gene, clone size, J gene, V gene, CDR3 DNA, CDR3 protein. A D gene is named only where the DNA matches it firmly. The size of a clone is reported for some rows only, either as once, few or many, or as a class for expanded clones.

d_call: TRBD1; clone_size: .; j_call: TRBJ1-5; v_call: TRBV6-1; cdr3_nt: TGTGCCAGCAGTGGGGGGGACAGCAAAAATCAGCCCCAGCATTTT; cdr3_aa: CASSGGDSKNQPQHF
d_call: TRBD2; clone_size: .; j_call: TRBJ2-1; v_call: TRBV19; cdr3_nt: TGTGCCACGGTCTCTAGCGGGGGGGCCGTTGAGCAGTTCTTC; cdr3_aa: CATVSSGGAVEQFF
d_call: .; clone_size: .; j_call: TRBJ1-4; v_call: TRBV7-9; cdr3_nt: TGTGCCAGCAGCCCCGTAGGGAGGGCAACTAATGAAAAACTGTTTTTT; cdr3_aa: CASSPVGRATNEKLFF
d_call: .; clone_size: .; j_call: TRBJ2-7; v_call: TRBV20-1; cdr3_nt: TGCAGTGCTCCCATCACCTACGAGCAGTACTTC; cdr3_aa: CSAPITYEQYF
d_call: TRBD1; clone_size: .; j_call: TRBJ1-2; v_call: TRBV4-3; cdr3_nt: TGCGCCAGCAGCGAAAGACAGGGTAATTTGGATGGCTACACCTTC; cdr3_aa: CASSERQGNLDGYTF
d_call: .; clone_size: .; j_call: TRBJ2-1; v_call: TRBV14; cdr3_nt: TGTGCCAGCAGCCGGACAGTCGAGCAGTTCTTC; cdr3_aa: CASSRTVEQFF
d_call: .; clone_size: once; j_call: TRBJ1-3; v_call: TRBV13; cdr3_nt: TGTGCCAGCAGGGCAGGACTGGCTGGAAACACCATATATTTT; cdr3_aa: CASRAGLAGNTIYF
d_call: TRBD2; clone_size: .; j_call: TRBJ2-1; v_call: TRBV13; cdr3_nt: TGTGCCAGCAGCCCTAGGACTAGCGAGTACAATGAGCAGTTCTTC; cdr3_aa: CASSPRTSEYNEQFF
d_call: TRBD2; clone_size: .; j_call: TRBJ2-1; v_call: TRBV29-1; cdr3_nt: TGCAGCGTTGGGCTAGCGGGGAACTACAATGAGCAGTTCTTC; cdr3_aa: CSVGLAGNYNEQFF
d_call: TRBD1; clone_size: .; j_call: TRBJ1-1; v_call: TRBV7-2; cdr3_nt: TGTGCCAGCAGCTTTGCAGGGGGGTTGGGGACTGAAGCTTTCTTT; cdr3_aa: CASSFAGGLGTEAFF
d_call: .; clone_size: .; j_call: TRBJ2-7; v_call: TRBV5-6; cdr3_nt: TGTGCCAGCAGCTTCGGCGACAGATACTCCTACGAGCAGTACTTC; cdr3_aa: CASSFGDRYSYEQYF
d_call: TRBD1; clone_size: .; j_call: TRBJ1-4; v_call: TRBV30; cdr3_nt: TGTGCCTGGAGTAGGGGACAGCCCCATGAAAAACTGTTTTTT; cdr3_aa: CAWSRGQPHEKLFF
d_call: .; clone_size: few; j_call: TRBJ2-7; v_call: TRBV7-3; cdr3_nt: TGTGCCAGCAGCTTACGTGGGGGCAGGGCACGTGGCCACGAGCAGTACTTC; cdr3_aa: CASSLRGGRARGHEQYF
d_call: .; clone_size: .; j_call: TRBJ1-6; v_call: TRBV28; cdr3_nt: TGTGCCAGCAGTGCGGGACGGACCTATAATTCACCCCTCCACTTT; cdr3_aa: CASSAGRTYNSPLHF
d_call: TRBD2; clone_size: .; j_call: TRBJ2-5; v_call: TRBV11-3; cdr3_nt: TGTGCCAGCAGCTCATGGGGGGGTACAGCCCAAGAGACCCAGTACTTC; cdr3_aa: CASSSWGGTAQETQYF
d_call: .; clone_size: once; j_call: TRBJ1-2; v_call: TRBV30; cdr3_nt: TGTGCCTGGAATAACAGGGATAAGGGCTACACCTTC; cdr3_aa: CAWNNRDKGYTF
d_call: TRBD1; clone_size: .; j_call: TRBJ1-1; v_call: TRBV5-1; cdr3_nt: TGCGCCAGCAGCTTGGAGGACAGGCCGAACACTGAAGCTTTCTTT; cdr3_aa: CASSLEDRPNTEAFF
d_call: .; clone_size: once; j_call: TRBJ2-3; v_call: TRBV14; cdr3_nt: TGTGCCAGCAGTTTCCACACAAACACAGATACGCAGTATTTT; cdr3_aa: CASSFHTNTDTQYF